This T cell receptor (beta chain) was captured in a study of vaccination and CD4 T cells after COVID-19. Study-level background: Post-COVID samples were collected a median around 100 days following diagnosis, spanning 35 to 161. Overlapping spike peptides from SARS-CoV-2, HCoV-NL63, HCoV-OC43 and HCoV-229E served to stimulate the cells.

The sample's treatment: roughly 11-day PBMC culture with coronavirus spike peptide pools or control peptides (ViraFEST assay). Two million PBMCs went into each well for culture with 8.5 to 10 IU/ml IL-2 and around 10 ug/ml peptide pools. Sequenced with the Oncomine TCR Beta short-read assay was DNA taken from cultured CD4+ T cells. One entry per CDR3 protein, called by TCRdb with MiXCR from the PCR reads. The data show approximately 12,000 distinct CDR3 sequences, 40% to 50% seen once. Study conclusions and caveats: A median of about 90% of reactive clones, in convalescent patients, became evident only post-vaccination.

Note on this clonotype: As yet, its antigen is unknown.

V was clipped by 6 bases and J by 6 bases; unmatched bases: 8. This CDR3 is built from 14 residues. The germline V gene encodes CDR1 MNHEY and CDR2 SMNVEV (reference sequence). The source is a human donor who had recovered from COVID-19. Input material: CD4+ T cells from blood, cultured in vitro. The chain carries TRBV27 and TRBJ1-2; TRBD1 agrees at 9 bases. The CDR3 nucleotides read TGTGCCAGCAGGACGGGACAGGGTGGTGATGGCTACACCTTC. Its translation is CASRTGQGGDGYTF.